The rows below give T cell receptor beta chains drawn from one sample of a study of cytomegalovirus exposure and HLA in healthy donors. Sequencing used immunoSEQ multiplex PCR; TCRdb keeps in-frame clones, though not all of them. The table records 150,000 to 200,000 clones, about 87% of them present only once. Material: PBMCs. Every receptor here comes from a woman in her late teens or twenties in good health and CMV-seronegative. Each CDR3 is given with its conserved first and last residue. D genes are given only for firm matches. Clone sizes are given selectively: once, few, many, or a class where the clone is expanded.

TRBJ2-2	.	.	TRBV7-9	TGTGCCAGCAGCCCAATGAGGCAGAACACCGGGGAGCTGTTTTTT	CASSPMRQNTGELFF
TRBJ1-5	.	few	TRBV30	TGTGCCTGGAGTGTAGGGGTTAATCAGCCCCAGCATTTT	CAWSVGVNQPQHF
TRBJ1-3	TRBD1	.	TRBV7-9	TGTGCCAGCAGCTTACAGGGGGAGTTCTCTGGAAACACCATATATTTT	CASSLQGEFSGNTIYF
TRBJ2-7	.	.	TRBV15	TGTGCCACCAGCAGAGAGGTGGCATACGAGCAGTACTTC	CATSREVAYEQYF
TRBJ1-1	.	.	TRBV6-6	TGTGCCAGCAGCAGGGCCAACACTGAAGCTTTCTTT	CASSRANTEAFF
TRBJ2-5	TRBD2	.	TRBV5-4	TGTGCCAGCAGCCTACAAGGGGGACTAGCGGACCAAGAGACCCAGTACTTC	CASSLQGGLADQETQYF
TRBJ2-5	.	.	TRBV15	TGTGCCACCAGCAGATCCGGACAGCAAGAGACCCAGTACTTC	CATSRSGQQETQYF
TRBJ2-7	TRBD1	.	TRBV9	TGTGCCAGCAGTCGGGGACGGGACAGACTCGCCGGCGAGCAGTACTTC	CASSRGRDRLAGEQYF
TRBJ2-1	TRBD2	.	TRBV11-3	TGTGCCAGCACCCCTAGACTAGCGGGATATGAGCAGTTCTTC	CASTPRLAGYEQFF
TRBJ2-3	TRBD2	.	TRBV6-1	TGTGCCAGCAGCGAACCGGGACTAGCGACAGATACGCAGTATTTT	CASSEPGLATDTQYF
TRBJ2-1	.	.	TRBV5-1	TGCGCCAGCACCGTGTCGGGGGTCCTTTACAATGAGCAGTTCTTC	CASTVSGVLYNEQFF
TRBJ1-4	.	.	TRBV6-6	TGTGCCAGCAGTTACGGGGCAGTCAATGAAAAACTGTTTTTT	CASSYGAVNEKLFF
TRBJ1-6	.	.	TRBV15	TGTGCCACCAGCAGAGATCAGGATAGCGGGAATTCACCCCTCCACTTT	CATSRDQDSGNSPLHF
TRBJ1-5	.	.	TRBV5-1	TGCGCCAGCAGCCCCGGGTCGGGCAATCAGCCCCAGCATTTT	CASSPGSGNQPQHF
TRBJ1-4	.	few	TRBV5-1	TGCGCCAGCAGCTTGGGGGCAGGGAATGAAAAACTGTTTTTT	CASSLGAGNEKLFF
TRBJ2-5	TRBD1	.	TRBV7-9	TGTGCCAGCAGCTTGTGGACAGGGAGGGAGACCCAGTACTTC	CASSLWTGRETQYF
TRBJ1-2	TRBD1	once	TRBV28	TGTGCCAGCAGTCCCCTCGGCAGGGGGAGAGGCTACACCTTC	CASSPLGRGRGYTF
TRBJ2-7	TRBD2	.	TRBV30	TGTGCCTGGAGAAGCGGGGGGAACTTGGAGCAGTACTTC	CAWRSGGNLEQYF
TRBJ2-1	TRBD2	.	TRBV9	TGTGCCAGCACCGGGGGTGAGGGTCTGCGGGAGGACCACTCCTACAATGAGCAGTTCTTC	CASTGGEGLREDHSYNEQFF
TRBJ2-2	.	.	TRBV6-1	TGTGCCAGCAGTGCTTCCGGTTTGACCGGGGAGCTGTTTTTT	CASSASGLTGELFF
TRBJ2-1	.	.	TRBV28	TGTGCCAGCAGTTCCGCCGGGACAAGGGGTAATGAGCAGTTCTTC	CASSSAGTRGNEQFF
TRBJ1-1	.	.	TRBV7-9	TGTGCCAGCAGCTTATTCCGGTCAGGGGCGAACACTGAAGCTTTCTTT	CASSLFRSGANTEAFF
TRBJ2-7	TRBD1	few	TRBV28	TGTGCCAGCAGTGGACAGGGTTGGTACGAGCAGTACTTC	CASSGQGWYEQYF
TRBJ1-1	.	.	TRBV5-1	TGCGCCAGCAGCGAGCGGACCATTTTAGCCTCTGAAGCTTTCTTT	CASSERTILASEAFF
TRBJ1-2	.	.	TRBV18	TGTGCCAGCTCACCTCCCAGTTTACCTAACTATGGCTACACCTTC	CASSPPSLPNYGYTF
TRBJ2-7	TRBD1	.	TRBV30	TGTGCCTGGAGGAAGAAAGACAGGGTAGAGTACGAGCAGTACTTC	CAWRKKDRVEYEQYF
TRBJ1-2	.	.	TRBV11-3	TGTGCCAGCAGCTTAGGGACAAATAATGGCTACACCTTC	CASSLGTNNGYTF
TRBJ1-1	.	.	TRBV28	TGTGCCAGCAGTTTCGACAGGCGGGCTTTCTTT	CASSFDRRAFF
TRBJ2-2	TRBD1	.	TRBV7-6	TGTGCCAGCAGCTTAGCGGCCGGACAGGGGGCAGGGGAGCTGTTTTTT	CASSLAAGQGAGELFF
TRBJ2-7	TRBD1	.	TRBV2	TGTGCCAGCAATGGACAGGGGAATCGATACGAGCAGTACTTC	CASNGQGNRYEQYF
TRBJ1-5	.	.	TRBV10-3	TGTGCCATCGGAGGGGATAGGAATCAGCCCCAGCATTTT	CAIGGDRNQPQHF
TRBJ1-1	.	few	TRBV9	TGTGCCAGCAGCGTAGTTAGAGAGTCTGAAGCTTTCTTT	CASSVVRESEAFF
TRBJ2-1	TRBD1	.	TRBV2	TGTGCCAGCAGAGAAACAGGGGACAATGAGCAGTTCTTC	CASRETGDNEQFF
TRBJ1-2	TRBD1	few	TRBV19	TGTGCCGGGAGACAGGGCGATGGCTACACCTTC	CAGRQGDGYTF
TRBJ2-7	.	once	TRBV13	TGTGCCAGCAGGTCTGCGAAGAGCTCCTACGAGCAGTACTTC	CASRSAKSSYEQYF
TRBJ2-7	TRBD1	.	TRBV4-1	TGCGCCAGCAGCTCCCGGACAGGGGGCGAGCAGTACTTC	CASSSRTGGEQYF
TRBJ1-1	TRBD1	few	TRBV5-1	TGCGCCAGCAGCTCGGAACAGGGGTTGAACACTGAAGCTTTCTTT	CASSSEQGLNTEAFF
TRBJ1-2	.	.	TRBV7-2	TGTGCCAGCAGCTTAGCTTTTGCAGCTAACTATGGCTACACCTTC	CASSLAFAANYGYTF
TRBJ2-7	.	.	TRBV5-6	TGTGCCAGCAGCTTGACAGGGATTTACGAGCAGTACTTC	CASSLTGIYEQYF
TRBJ1-4	.	few	TRBV6-1	TGTGCCAGCAGTGAAGCGGCAGGTTCTAATGAAAAACTGTTTTTT	CASSEAAGSNEKLFF
TRBJ2-3	.	.	TRBV11-3	TGTGCCAGCAGTTCACTATGGAGGGGCACAGATACGCAGTATTTT	CASSSLWRGTDTQYF
TRBJ2-1	TRBD1	.	TRBV4-1	TGCGCCAGCAGCCAAGCCTCAGGGGGCGGGTTCACCTACAATGAGCAGTTCTTC	CASSQASGGGFTYNEQFF
TRBJ1-6	.	.	TRBV5-1	TGCGCCAGCAGCTTGGGACAGATTAATTCACCCCTCCACTTT	CASSLGQINSPLHF
TRBJ2-3	.	.	TRBV2	TGTGCCAGCAGTGAAGAAGCGTTTAGCACAGATACGCAGTATTTT	CASSEEAFSTDTQYF
TRBJ1-1	.	.	TRBV5-6	TGTGCCAGCAGCCCCCCCCACGGTGGTGGTGAAGCTTTCTTT	CASSPPHGGGEAFF
TRBJ2-2	TRBD1	.	TRBV27	TGTGCCAGCAGTTTCTACAGGGGGGACACCGGGGAGCTGTTTTTT	CASSFYRGDTGELFF